The 19 T cell receptor beta chains below were found in one sample sequenced in a study of regulatory T cells in long-lasting Graves disease. Both iRepertoire HTBI primers and Arm-PCR of CDR3 regions were used to build the TCR beta libraries. TCRdb itself ran the multiplex PCR reads through MiXCR, one entry per CDR3 protein. The table includes a few hundred thousand distinct CDR3 sequences, approximately 16% detected once. The time point is: newly diagnosed GD, antithyroid drugs for less than 3 months. Isolated PBMC RNA provided the starting material for the TCR library. These data were likewise used in another study, on T cells in Graves' hyperthyroidism and ophthalmopathy.

Sample: peripheral blood mononuclear cells (PBMCs), taken at new diagnosis, from a patient treated with antithyroid drugs. Every receptor here comes from a man aged 40-50 years with Graves disease.

This clonotype was seen at least ten times. The gene calls are TRBV3-1 and TRBJ2-3; D gene ambiguous. Trimming removed 11 bases from V and 2 bases from J, with 11 bases in between. Germline loops: CDR1 LGHDT, CDR2 YNNKEL (reference sequence). The CDR3 consists of 12 residues. CDR3 protein: CASESPTDTQYF. The CDR3 DNA is TGTGCCTCGGAGAGTCCCACAGATACGCAGTATTTT.

Notes on this clonotype: One base away lies a much larger clone, so this may be a sequencing read error. This sequence joins TRBV11-1 and TRBJ2-7; 7 bases are a match to TRBD1. Per the germline V gene, CDR1 is SGHAT and CDR2 is FQDESV (reference sequence). The length of the CDR3 is 13 residues. V lost 6 bases, J lost 2 bases, and 4 bases stayed unmatched. The CDR3, as DNA: TGTGCCAGCAGACGGGACAGCCCCTACGAGCAGTACTTC. It yields the protein CASRRDSPYEQYF.

In its sample, this clonotype was seen many times. V gene TRBV18 combines with J gene TRBJ2-7; D is unclear. This CDR3 is built from 11 residues. Trimming removed 8 bases at V and 4 bases at J, with 9 bases between. Germline assignment: CDR1 KGHSH and CDR2 LQKENI. In nucleotides, the CDR3 is TGTGCCAGCAGCCCCGGTTACGAGCAGTACTTC. Protein product: CASSPGYEQYF. The complete variable domain, with remaining parts taken from reference TRBV18 and TRBJ2-7, reads NAGVMQNPRHLVRRRGQEARLRCSPMKGHSHVYWYRQLPEEGLKFMVYLQKENIIDESGMPKERFSAEFPKEGPSILRIQQVVRGDSAAYFCASSPGYEQYFGPGTRLTVT.

The rearrangement joins TRBV15 to TRBJ2-3; 7 bases are a match to TRBD2. V lost 0 bases and J lost 1; bases outside the gene matches: 1. The CDR3 sequence is 15 residues long. Per germline, CDR1 LNHNV and CDR2 YYDKDF (reference sequence). This CDR3 is CATSRDREGTDTQYF. As DNA, the CDR3 is TGTGCCACCAGCAGAGATCGGGAGGGCACAGATACGCAGTATTTT.

This clonotype came up many times. The chain carries TRBV2 and TRBJ1-5, with TRBD1 identical over 9 bases. Germline V gives CDR1 SNHLY, CDR2 FYNNEI. V dropped 8 bases and J dropped 1; count of bases not matched to a gene: 12. This CDR3 spans 17 amino acids. CDR3 DNA: TGTGCCAGCGGAGTACCGGGACAGGGCAGGAGCAATCAGCCCCAGCATTTT. Translated: CASGVPGQGRSNQPQHF.

Remarks on this clonotype: This clone may be a read error of a much larger clone one base away. Because the CDR3 is missing its conserved closing phenylalanine or tryptophan, this is likely a read error. V is TRBV6-1 and J is TRBJ2-7; 8 bases map to TRBD2. Germline CDR1 reads MNHNS; CDR2 reads SASEGT. This CDR3 spans 13 amino acids. J was trimmed by 3 bases and V by 6 bases; bases with no gene match: 4. CDR3 loop: CASSSGRYYEQYL. CDR3 sequence (DNA): TGTGCCAGCAGCAGCGGGAGATACTACGAGCAGTACCTC.

This clonotype was found many times. The chain couples TRBV6-1 to TRBJ1-2, with no clear D. Germline V gene data show CDR1 as MNHNS and CDR2 as SASEGT. V lost 4 bases, J lost 3 bases, and 6 bases lay in between. This CDR3 has 12 residues. The CDR3 nucleotides are TGTGCCAGCAGTGCGTCGTACTATGGCTACACCTTC. Translated: CASSASYYGYTF.

This clonotype has more than one count but fewer than ten. The chain couples TRBV6-2 or TRBV6-3 to TRBJ1-4; D uncertain. From germline, CDR1 is MNHEY and CDR2 SVGEGT. The CDR3 is made up of 13 amino acids. Trimming removed 2 bases at V and 10 bases at J, with 11 bases between. The DNA of the CDR3 is TGTGCCAGCAGTTACGGCAGCGAAGGAAAACTGTTTTTT. This sequence encodes CASSYGSEGKLFF.

This clonotype was counted many times. The chain is built from TRBV7-2 and TRBJ2-7, with TRBD2 matching over 9 bases. CDR3 length: 15 amino acids. V dropped 4 bases and J dropped 0; count of bases not matched to a gene: 4. Germline V lookup: CDR1 SGHTA, CDR2 FQGNSA. In DNA form, the CDR3 reads TGTGCCAGCAGCTGGGAGCGGGGGGCCTCCTACGAGCAGTACTTC. The encoded protein is CASSWERGASYEQYF.

This clonotype appeared many times. This chain links TRBV4-3 with TRBJ2-7, with D unclear. V was trimmed by 1 base and J by 3 bases, leaving 16 bases between them. The germline CDR1 and CDR2 sequences are LGHNA and YSLEER. The CDR3 sequence is 16 residues long. The CDR3: CASSQVPLGSIYEQYF. CDR3 nucleotide sequence: TGCGCCAGCAGCCAAGTACCTTTAGGCTCCATCTACGAGCAGTACTTC.

This clonotype occurred many times. The genes are TRBV12-3 or TRBV12-4 and TRBJ2-5, with D possibly TRBD2 on 5 matching bases. This CDR3 region has 12 residues. V was trimmed by 3 bases and J by 7 bases, leaving 9 bases between them. CDR3 bases: TGTGCCAGCAGTTTCATCGGACTGACCCAGTACTTC. This gives the protein CASSFIGLTQYF.

The table lists this clonotype with many counts. V usage is TRBV6-1 and J usage is TRBJ2-7, with 7 bases identical to TRBD1. The CDR3 runs 12 residues. Germline V gives CDR1 MNHNS, CDR2 SASEGT. V was pared by 6 bases and J by 5 bases, with 4 bases of the junction left unmatched. The chain's CDR3 is CASRTGFNEQYF. The CDR3 DNA reads TGTGCCAGCAGGACAGGGTTCAACGAGCAGTACTTC.

CDR3 protein: CASSSRRGRERTGELFF. CDR3 sequence (DNA): TGTGCCAGCAGCTCCCGGAGAGGGCGGGAGCGCACCGGGGAGCTGTTTTTT. V gene TRBV7-2 combines with J gene TRBJ2-2, with 7 bases identical to TRBD2. Losses at the gene ends were 4 bases for V and 4 bases for J; bases not matched to a gene: 12. The CDR3 sequence is 17 residues long. Germline loops: CDR1 SGHTA, CDR2 FQGNSA.

This clonotype has ten or more counts. CDR3 DNA: TGCAGTGCTCTAGATAAGGGTTCCACCGGGGAGCTGTTTTTT. This translates into CSALDKGSTGELFF. This sequence joins TRBV20-1 and TRBJ2-2; no firm D call. The CDR3 is made up of 14 amino acids. The germline V and J ends were trimmed by 5 bases and 4 bases, with 14 bases remaining between them. Germline V gene data show CDR1 as DFQATT and CDR2 as SNEGSKA (reference sequence).

Many counts were recorded for this clonotype. The gene calls are TRBV28 and TRBJ2-7; the D call may be TRBD1 or TRBD2 (6 bases each). V was cut by 6 bases and J by 0 bases, with 18 bases left in between. Germline CDR1 reads MDHEN; CDR2 reads SYDVKM. The CDR3 extends over 16 amino acids. The CDR3 DNA reads TGTGCCAGCAGAAGCATGAGGGGGGCCTCCTCCTACGAGCAGTACTTC. Translated: CASRSMRGASSYEQYF.

There are a few counts of this clonotype. A read error is possible here, since a much larger clone lies one base away. The gene calls are TRBV18 and TRBJ1-1, with D tentatively TRBD1 (5 bases). The CDR3 covers 14 residues. Germline V gives CDR1 KGHSH, CDR2 LQKENI. The ends were cut back, 10 bases at V and 7 bases at J, with 22 bases in the middle. The CDR3 sequence: CAISQSGGSSEAFF. The CDR3 nucleotides are TGTGCCATCTCCCAAAGCGGGGGATCCAGTGAAGCTTTCTTT.

At least ten counts were recorded for this clonotype. The genes are TRBV5-6 and TRBJ2-3; D is tentatively TRBD1 or TRBD2 (5 bases each). Germline values: CDR1 SGHDT, CDR2 YYEEEE. Trimming cost V 4 bases and J 1 base, with 19 bases left between them. The CDR3 length is 17 residues. The CDR3 coding sequence is TGTGCCAGCAGCCGATTAAGGGGACGGGCTCGCACAGATACGCAGTATTTT. Protein product: CASSRLRGRARTDTQYF. Full variable domain (missing parts from reference TRBV5-6 and TRBJ2-3): DAGVTQSPTHLIKTRGQQVTLRCSPKSGHDTVSWYQQALGQGPQFIFQYYEEEERQRGNFPDRFSGHQFPNYSSELNVNALLLGDSALYLCASSRLRGRARTDTQYFGPGTRLTVL.

With respect to this clonotype: A much larger clone differs by one base, so this may be a read error. The chain links TRBV3-1 to TRBJ2-2; D not resolved. The CDR3 has 13 residues. Trimming took off 3 bases at V and 15 bases at J, with 17 bases between the two ends. Germline V CDR1 and CDR2: LGHDT, YNNKEL (reference sequence). The chain's CDR3 is CASSHRAPTDVFF. CDR3 bases: TGTGCCAGCAGCCACCGGGCCCCTACCGACGTGTTTTTT. Together with reference TRBV3-1 and TRBJ2-2, the CDR3 gives the full variable domain: DTAVSQTPKYLVTQMGNDKSIKCEQNLGHDTMYWYKQDSKKFLKIMFSYNNKELIINETVPNRFSPKSPDKAHLNLHINSLELGDSAVYFCASSHRAPTDVFFGEGSRLTVL.

This sequence joins TRBV6-5 and TRBJ1-2, with 9 bases that match TRBD1. V shed 0 bases and J 4 bases; nucleotides not matched to a gene: 9. The CDR3 spans 17 residues. Looked up from germline, CDR1 is MNHEY and CDR2 is SVGAGI. Here the CDR3 reads CASSYSYRDRDTYGYTF. CDR3 nucleotides: TGTGCCAGCAGTTACTCGTATCGGGACAGGGATACCTATGGCTACACCTTC.